One sample yielded the 5 T cell receptor beta chains listed below, sequenced in a study of cytomegalovirus exposure and HLA in healthy donors. This PCR relied on a set of 60 Vbeta primers and 13 Jbeta primers. Produced via immunoSEQ multiplex PCR; TCRdb's table is partial and in-frame only. The top ten hold about 2.9% of the sample, which has about 170,000 clones, over 75% seen once. The sequenced material came from PBMCs. Every receptor here comes from a female donor in good health and CMV-seronegative.

The CDR3 loop reads CATHRGRLNTEAFF. The CDR3 DNA follows: TGTGCCACTCACAGGGGGCGCCTGAACACTGAAGCTTTCTTT. The chain combines TRBV28 with TRBJ1-1, with 9 bases identical to TRBD1. Germline CDR1 MDHEN, CDR2 SYDVKM. This CDR3 spans 14 amino acids. Trimming at V came to 10 bases and at J to 0 bases, leaving 6 bases not matched to a gene.

This sequence joins TRBV30 and TRBJ2-7; 7 nucleotides line up with TRBD2. Losses at the gene ends were 5 bases for V and 7 bases for J; bases not matched to a gene: 8. This CDR3 contains 12 residues. Germline V CDR1 and CDR2: GTSNPN, SVGIG (reference sequence). CDR3 coding DNA: TGTGCCTGGCGGGACGGACTAGGGGAGCAGTACTTC. Translation: CAWRDGLGEQYF. Looking up the rest from reference TRBV30 and TRBJ2-7 gives the full variable domain: SQTIHQWPATLVQPVGSPLSLECTVEGTSNPNLYWYRQAAGRGLQLLFYSVGIGQISSEVPQNLSASRPQDRQFILSSKKLLLSDSGFYLCAWRDGLGEQYFGPGTRLTVT.

The V and J genes are TRBV21-1 and TRBJ2-5; the table's D call, TRBD2, has no DNA check behind it. TRBV21-1 is recorded as a pseudogene. This CDR3 has 15 amino acids. The CDR3 DNA reads as TGTGCCAGCAGCTCGCACGGGAGTACTCAAGAGACCCAGTACTTC. Residues: CASSSHGSTQETQYF.

This clone appeared a few times. This chain connects TRBV29-1 to TRBJ1-2, with D perhaps matching TRBD1 (6 bases). The CDR3 has 11 residues. Germline V CDR1 and CDR2: SQVTM, ANQGSEA. With 4 bases removed from V and 6 bases from J, the gap between germline ends came to 9 bases. The CDR3 reads CSVARGNGYTF. The DNA for the CDR3 is TGCAGCGTTGCCAGGGGTAATGGCTACACCTTC.

The V gene is TRBV6-5, the J gene TRBJ1-1; D remains unclear. The CDR3 is made up of 14 amino acids. The ends were cut back, 0 bases at V and 3 bases at J, with 8 bases in the middle. Looked up from germline, CDR1 is MNHEY and CDR2 is SVGAGI. The CDR3 protein is CASSYSSQDTEAFF. CDR3 DNA sequence: TGTGCCAGCAGTTACTCGAGCCAGGACACTGAAGCTTTCTTT.